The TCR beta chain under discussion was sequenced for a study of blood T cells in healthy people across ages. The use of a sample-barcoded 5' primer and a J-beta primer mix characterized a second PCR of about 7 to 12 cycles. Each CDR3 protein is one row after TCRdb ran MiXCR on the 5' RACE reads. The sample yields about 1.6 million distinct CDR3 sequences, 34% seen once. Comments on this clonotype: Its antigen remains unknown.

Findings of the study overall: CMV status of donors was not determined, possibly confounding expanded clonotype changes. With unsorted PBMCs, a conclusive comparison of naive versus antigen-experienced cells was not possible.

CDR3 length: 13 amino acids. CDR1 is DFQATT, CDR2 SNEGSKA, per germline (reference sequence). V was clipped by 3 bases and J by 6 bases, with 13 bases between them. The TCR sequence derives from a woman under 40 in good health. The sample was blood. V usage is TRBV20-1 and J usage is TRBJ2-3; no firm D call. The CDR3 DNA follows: TGCAGTGCTAGCGACAAAAAAAGCGATACGCAGTATTTT. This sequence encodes CSASDKKSDTQYF.